This T cell receptor (beta chain) was captured by sequencing in a study of cytomegalovirus exposure and HLA in healthy donors. PCR was performed using 60 Vbeta and 13 Jbeta primers. Clones were sequenced by immunoSEQ multiplex PCR, and TCRdb holds only the in-frame ones, with some missing. The sample has approximately 140,000 clones; around 72% are singletons. CDR1 and CDR2 (germline): GTSNPN, SVGIG (reference sequence). The CDR3 is made up of 15 amino acids. V shed 5 bases and J 4 bases; nucleotides not matched to a gene: 10. J is TRBJ2-3 and V is TRBV30, with 9 bases identical to TRBD1. The TCR originated in a woman aged 40 to 50 in good health and CMV-seronegative. The source material was PBMCs. As DNA, the CDR3 is TGTGCCTGGTCCCCCGGGACAGGGAGATCAGATACGCAGTATTTT. Protein product: CAWSPGTGRSDTQYF.